This T cell receptor (beta chain) emerged from a study of cytomegalovirus exposure and HLA in healthy donors (TCRdb year 2017). Context from the whole study: In an earlier analysis of several hundred of the donors, 250 to 300 Gb of sequence data and 90 million to 120 million unique TCR beta sequences from 150 million to 200 million T cells were reported. Approximately 300 gigabases of sequencing data and around 80 million unique TCR sequences made up an early release that covered 500 to 650 HLA-typed donors. Of the 398 genotyped donors, 75% to 85% were placed in the genetic ancestry cluster associated with self-reported Caucasian donors. The aim of the study was to test whether cataloging public T cell receptors could identify signatures of past pathogen exposure. Using immunosequencing, the study profiled T cell repertoires from 500 to 800 subjects and related those repertoires to cytomegalovirus serostatus. In addition to the first cohort of around 670 subjects, a separate validation cohort of around 110 different subjects was used. The study combined high-throughput TCR immunosequencing, statistical association of individual TCRs with disease status, and machine learning to predict cytomegalovirus infection status. A later analysis re-analyzed previously published TCR beta repertoires from 666 donors and added high-resolution HLA genotyping to study TCR occurrence patterns. Rather than drawing on any new phenotypic data, the later analysis identified candidate immune exposures from TCR beta sequences and the way those sequences occurred across donors. An earlier analysis of some 500 of the donors used high-throughput TCR beta sequencing to judge whether each TCR beta V gene segment behaved as functional or pseudogenic. Donor age, sex, ethnicity and CMV serostatus were collected together with the repertoire data. A later genetic analysis used genome-wide SNP genotypes for about 60% of the roughly 670 donors, treating that subset as a discovery cohort. All discovery cohort repertoires had been generated using a single sequencing platform. HLA typing included class I and class II loci at four-digit resolution. Typing coverage varied by locus: roughly 620-640 donors for A, B, C, DRB1 and DQB1; roughly 560 for DQA1; around 610 for DPA1; 450 to 480 for DPB1. Because of strong linkage in the cohort, roughly five DR-DQ haplotypes were treated as single units for association and clustering. Among approximately 370 genotyped donors of the cohort, an average of about 220,000 unique TCR beta nucleotide sequences was sequenced per donor, of which roughly 18% were non-productive.

Turning to this clone: Its cognate antigen has yet to be identified.

The investigation overall reported the following: The cohort was sequenced for TCR beta chains only, and without alpha or paired-chain data the features that could be detected were limited. The earlier analysis of about 600 of the donors excluded roughly 17 rarely observed V segments, including chromosome 9 orphons, because counts were too low. The only immune exposure information available for the cohort was CMV serostatus. In both the original and validation cohorts, the classifier was reported to diagnose cytomegalovirus status with high specificity and sensitivity. Broadly in line with IMGT annotations, most TCR beta V segments showed up in productive rearrangements about 87% or about 30% of the time in an earlier analysis of about 500 of the donors. A further reported finding was that TCR beta sequences accurately predicted the HLA-A and HLA-B alleles for most subjects in the first cohort. Because some donors lacked HLA typing at each locus, the association tests relied only on the typed subset. Linkage disequilibrium might explain the correlated functional status among segregating V segments, but an unknown experimental factor could not be ruled out. The study gave a list of about 170 TCR beta chains associated with cytomegalovirus. A cluster of highly shared sequence variants was judged likely to be a technical artifact of the sequencing pipeline. In a later analysis, most CMV-associated TCR beta chains were found to appear HLA-restricted, with HLA associations seemingly driven largely by CMV exposure. In a later analysis, several top co-occurrence clusters were reported to appear linked to parvovirus B19, influenza, CMV and Epstein-Barr virus. A later genetic analysis associated a missense DCLRE1C variant with V-gene and J-gene trimming of TCR beta chains, and an independent cohort replicated the association. Three of the identified cytomegalovirus-associated TCR beta chains were confirmed in vitro to be specific for cytomegalovirus antigens. According to the authors, the approach could potentially be generalized to other disease states and immunological phenotypes. Because the 87-base-pair reads could not distinguish some IMGT-functional V segments, including TRBV6-2 and TRBV6-3, those segments were excluded. In a later genetic analysis, fewer N-insertions in productive TCRs were reported among donors in an Asian-associated ancestry cluster than the roughly 640-donor mean. According to a later analysis, TCR association rates differed among HLA loci, with DRB1 alleles showing the most associated TCRs and HLA-C alleles showing the fewest. Roughly uniform sequencing depth across donors was assumed in presence/absence analyses, although this assumption may not hold. In a later analysis, HLA-associated TCR beta chains were found to be more clonally expanded and to have lower generation probabilities than equally common non-associated chains. Most TCR sequences were observed very rarely across donors, whereas some public TCRs were present in many individuals. When HLA alleles, especially DR and DQ, strongly co-occurred, attributing TCR associations to individual alleles was difficult. At a false discovery rate of 0.05, a later analysis linked roughly 17,000 TCR beta sequences to specific HLA alleles.

The cohort comprised 550 to 700 healthy bone marrow donors. All cohort members were sampled while nominally healthy, although unrecorded immune exposures were likely present. The donor was CMV seronegative and was included in the group of under 450 seronegative cohort members. A peripheral blood sample was provided by each donor, and peripheral blood mononuclear cells were used for TCR beta sequencing. The Qiagen DNeasy Blood Extraction Kit was used to extract genomic DNA from the blood cell samples. Libraries came from the immunoSEQ multiplex PCR assay. A mixture of 60 forward primers for TCR Vbeta segments and 13 reverse primers for TCR Jbeta segments was used in the multiplex PCR. The CDR3 region of rearranged TCR beta genes was amplified from genomic DNA by a multiplex PCR assay. On the Illumina HiSeq System, the amplified TCR beta libraries were sequenced as 87-base-pair reads. Turning to the authors' computational methods: A later analysis counted some 80 million unique TCR beta chains across the 500 to 850 repertoires, and around 9.9 million of these chains were shared by at least two donors. To remove PCR and sequencing errors, raw reads were error-corrected and collapsed into unique sequences using a nearest-neighbor algorithm that merged closely related sequences. To assign V, D and J gene segments, CDR3 sequences were aligned to IMGT reference sequences. For a sequence to be retained, at least a six-nucleotide match to both a V gene segment and a J gene segment was required. Rearrangements were classified as productive when the CDR3 lacked stop codons and remained in frame with V and J, and all other rearrangements were classified as non-productive. Following IMGT convention, CDR3 was defined as the stretch from the second conserved V-encoded cysteine up to the conserved J-encoded phenylalanine. Sequences without an unambiguous match to a single V gene segment were excluded from the earlier analysis of 450 to 750 of the donors. In an earlier analysis of roughly 500 of the donors, V segments were called functional above 56.7% productive rearrangements and were called segregating when the between-donor standard deviation exceeded 5%. A statistical classification framework was built to diagnose cytomegalovirus status from the catalog of TCR beta chain sequences. A later analysis assigned V and J genes by comparing TCR nucleotide sequences with IMGT/GENE-DB human TR gene sequences. A later analysis assigned CDR3 sequences and most-parsimonious VDJ recombination scenarios with the TCRdist pipeline. A later analysis defined each TCR beta chain by its CDR3 amino acid sequence plus V-gene family, and excluded reads lacking a unique V-gene family. To address suspected cross-contamination and a sequencing artifact, a later analysis removed under 600 highly shared, low-generation-probability nucleotide sequences. For each public chain, a later analysis derived a clonal expansion index from normalized ranks of inferred template counts within each repertoire. In a later analysis, generation probabilities were computed using a VDJ recombination model fitted to out-of-frame rearrangements, and the results were checked against IGoR. Hypergeometric tests were used in a later analysis to score TCR-TCR, TCR-HLA and TCR-CMV co-occurrence, with a repertoire-size bias correction applied to the TCR pairs. To estimate false discovery rates, a later analysis permuted the HLA or CMV assignments 20 times. In a later analysis, co-occurring TCRs were grouped with DBSCAN, and TCRdist sequence similarity was added when clustering was performed within HLA-allele-positive subsets. Repertoires with fewer than 30,000 or more than 120,000 public chains were left out of co-occurrence clustering, as were about 5 repertoires with anomalous nucleotide sharing. Held by TCRdb, this immuneACCESS table contains in-frame sequences only and omits some clones. Under half of the omission traces to an unresolved V gene where checked; the cause of the rest is unknown. That table is the source of V, J and clone size, and D and trimming were worked out from the DNA. The sample's own table lists about 160,000 clones. The ten largest clones capture around 1.2% of the sample.

The germline V gene (reference sequence) specifies MNHEY as CDR1 and SMNVEV as CDR2. The CDR3 has 13 amino acids, counting the end cysteine and phenylalanine. The read is trimmed to its CDR3 DNA, 39 bases read in frame from base 1. The junction shows trimming of 4 bases on V and 3 bases on J, plus 9 bases between the germline ends. The sample was PBMCs. The sequence is built from TRBV27 and TRBJ1-2; the D gene identity is not certain. This TCR was sampled from a woman aged 55-70 years in good health and CMV-seronegative. The nucleotide sequence is TGTGCCAGCAGTTCCCGGGAGCACTATGGCTACACCTTC. It translates as CASSSREHYGYTF.